A selection of T cell receptor beta chains follows, all from one sample in a study of blood T cell repertoires in COVID-19. The assay was immunoSEQ multiplex PCR, and TCRdb's table has in-frame clones only and misses some. The sample lists 80,000 to 95,000 clones, about 82% seen once, with about a fifth in the top ten. Sequences were obtained from peripheral blood. Every receptor here comes from a woman of 80 years or more in a cohort sampled during active or convalescent COVID-19. CDR3s include the opening cysteine and the closing phenylalanine or tryptophan. Each record gives: J gene, clone size, D gene, V gene, CDR3 protein, CDR3 DNA. D genes are given only for firm matches. Clone sizes are given selectively: once, few, many, or a class where the clone is expanded.

>TRBJ1-2|.|.|TRBV13
CASSLGLTGGYTF
TGTGCCAGCAGCTTAGGCCTAACCGGTGGCTACACCTTC
>TRBJ2-1|.|TRBD2|TRBV6-4
CASGPSGGSYNEQFF
TGTGCCAGCGGGCCTAGCGGGGGCTCCTACAATGAGCAGTTCTTC
>TRBJ2-3|.|TRBD2|TRBV5-1
CASSLGTSGDTQYF
TGCGCCAGCAGCCTGGGGACTAGCGGGGATACGCAGTATTTT
>TRBJ2-1|.|TRBD2|TRBV20-1
CSATDSGRVYNEQFF
TGCAGTGCTACTGACAGCGGGAGGGTTTACAATGAGCAGTTCTTC
>TRBJ2-2|once|TRBD2|TRBV5-4
CASSPGGRETGELFF
TGTGCCAGCAGCCCCGGCGGGAGGGAGACCGGGGAGCTGTTTTTT
>TRBJ1-2|once|TRBD1|TRBV9
CASSVRDREVYGYTF
TGTGCCAGCAGCGTCCGGGACAGGGAGGTCTATGGCTACACCTTC
>TRBJ1-2|.|TRBD1|TRBV28
CASSSQGARNYGYTF
TGTGCCAGCAGTTCTCAGGGGGCGCGTAACTATGGCTACACCTTC
>TRBJ2-7|.|.|TRBV7-9
CASSLGRIQTYEQYF
TGTGCCAGCAGCTTAGGGAGGATACAAACCTACGAGCAGTACTTC
>TRBJ2-7|.|TRBD2|TRBV5-4
CASSTRTSGSEYF
TGTGCCAGCAGCACCCGGACTAGCGGGAGCGAGTACTTC
>TRBJ1-2|.|TRBD1|TRBV6-5
CASSYNGQGNYGYTF
TGTGCCAGCAGTTACAACGGACAGGGGAACTATGGCTACACCTTC
>TRBJ1-4|.|.|TRBV28
CATIEQGRGKLFF
TGTGCCACTATAGAACAGGGAAGGGGAAAACTGTTTTTT
>TRBJ2-4|.|TRBD2|TRBV5-5
CASSKGLAREIQYF
TGTGCCAGCAGCAAAGGACTAGCGCGAGAGATTCAGTACTTC
>TRBJ1-3|.|TRBD1|TRBV11-3
CASSARTGATGNTIYF
TGTGCCAGCAGCGCCCGGACAGGGGCAACTGGAAACACCATATATTTT
>TRBJ1-5|once|.|TRBV7-8
CASSLTYSNQPQHF
TGTGCCAGCAGCTTAACTTATAGCAATCAGCCCCAGCATTTT
>TRBJ2-3|.|TRBD1|TRBV2
CASSPDRGTADTQYF
TGTGCCAGCAGCCCCGACAGGGGGACGGCAGATACGCAGTATTTT
>TRBJ1-3|few|TRBD1|TRBV7-2
CASTLDRGLGNTIYF
TGTGCCAGCACCTTAGACAGGGGGCTTGGAAACACCATATATTTT
>TRBJ1-4|.|TRBD1|TRBV10-3
CAIREGQGASNEKLFF
TGTGCCATCAGAGAGGGACAGGGGGCATCTAATGAAAAACTGTTTTTT
>TRBJ1-1|few|.|TRBV3-1/TRBV3-2
CASSPPFDRRNTEAFF
TGTGCCAGCAGCCCTCCTTTCGACAGGAGGAACACTGAAGCTTTCTTT
>TRBJ1-1|.|TRBD1|TRBV30
CAWSSGTGPAFF
TGTGCCTGGAGTTCCGGGACAGGTCCGGCTTTCTTT
>TRBJ2-1|once|.|TRBV5-1
CASSLETSIKEQFF
TGCGCCAGCAGCTTGGAAACTAGCATTAAAGAGCAGTTCTTC
>TRBJ2-2|.|.|TRBV7-9
CASSPRVSRGELFF
TGTGCCAGCAGCCCTAGAGTGAGTCGCGGGGAGCTGTTTTTT
>TRBJ2-3|.|.|TRBV20-1
CSAGGGGTQYF
TGCAGTGCAGGGGGGGGCGGTACGCAGTATTTT
>TRBJ1-1|.|TRBD1|TRBV28
CASSANRGTGGSDTEAFF
TGTGCCAGCAGTGCGAACAGGGGGACAGGGGGTTCGGACACTGAAGCTTTCTTT
>TRBJ1-6|once|TRBD1|TRBV15
CATSTHLTGDVDSPLHF
TGTGCCACCAGCACGCATCTCACAGGGGATGTCGATTCACCCCTCCACTTT
>TRBJ2-1|.|TRBD2|TRBV11-2
CASSFGGVGEQFF
TGTGCCAGCAGCTTTGGGGGGGTGGGTGAGCAGTTCTTC
>TRBJ2-1|once|TRBD2|TRBV4-2
CASSQKTTSGGWSGFYNEQFF
TGTGCCAGCAGCCAAAAGACGACTAGCGGGGGGTGGTCGGGGTTTTACAATGAGCAGTTCTTC
>TRBJ2-5|.|TRBD1|TRBV12-3/TRBV12-4
CASSFQGVKTQYF
TGTGCCAGCAGTTTTCAGGGGGTAAAGACCCAGTACTTC
>TRBJ1-5|.|TRBD1|TRBV5-5
CASSSGQGSSNQPQHF
TGTGCCAGCAGCTCCGGACAGGGGAGTAGCAATCAGCCCCAGCATTTT
>TRBJ1-2|.|.|TRBV10-3
CAISESTTEVGYTF
TGTGCCATCAGTGAGTCGACGACAGAGGTCGGCTACACCTTC
>TRBJ1-1|.|.|TRBV7-8
CASSLAPGNTEAFF
TGTGCCAGCAGCTTAGCTCCGGGGAACACTGAAGCTTTCTTT
>TRBJ1-5|few|.|TRBV7-9
CASSISGSNQPQHF
TGTGCCAGCAGCATCTCAGGTAGCAATCAGCCCCAGCATTTT